This T cell receptor (beta chain) stems from a study of glioma-infiltrating T cells after dendritic cell vaccination. The overall study: Dendritic cells derived from monocytes and pulsed with autologous tumor lysate formed the vaccine. Whole-study findings and limits: Higher pretreatment TIL content predicted longer progression-free time and survival.

As to time point: after dendritic cell vaccination, including at tumor progression/relapse. Patients had residual fresh-frozen tumor tissue and more than two years of survival data. PBMC were collected before vaccination, two weeks after the third vaccination, and at progression. To note about this clone: Its antigen is unidentified.

Assay: immunoSEQ multiplex PCR; the TCRdb copy retains only in-frame clones and omits some. Of roughly 60,000 clones listed, 86% were seen once; the top ten hold approximately 10%. V gave up 4 bases and J gave up 10 bases, with 15 bases separating them. CDR1 is SGHRS, CDR2 YFSETQ, per germline. The CDR3 is 13 residues long. The V gene is TRBV5-1, the J gene TRBJ2-1; weak D call: TRBD1 (5 bases). Sequencing was performed on blood, taken after dendritic cell vaccination. This sequence originates from a human donor with glioblastoma. DNA of the CDR3: TGCGCCAGCAGCGAGTGGCAGGGTGGGGAGCAGTTCTTC. Protein: CASSEWQGGEQFF.